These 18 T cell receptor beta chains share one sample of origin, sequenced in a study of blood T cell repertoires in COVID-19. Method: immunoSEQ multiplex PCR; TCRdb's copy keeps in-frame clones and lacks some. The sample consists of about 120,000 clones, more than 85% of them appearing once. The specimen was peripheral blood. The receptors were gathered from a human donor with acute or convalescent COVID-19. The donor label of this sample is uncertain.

The CDR3 region has the DNA TGCGCCAGCAAGGAGCGGGAGTGGGCCTACGAGCAGTACTTC. This gives the protein CASKEREWAYEQYF. The V and J genes are TRBV5-1 and TRBJ2-7; 8 nucleotides align to TRBD2. The V segment lost 6 bases and the J segment 2 bases; nucleotides outside the gene matches: 7. Per germline, CDR1 SGHRS and CDR2 YFSETQ. This CDR3 region has 14 residues.

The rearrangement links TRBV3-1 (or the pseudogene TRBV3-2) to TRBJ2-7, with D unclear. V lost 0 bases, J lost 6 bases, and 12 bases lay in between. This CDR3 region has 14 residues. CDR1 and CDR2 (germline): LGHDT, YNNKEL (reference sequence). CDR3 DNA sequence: TGTGCCAGCAGCCAAGATCTCAGTTCCCCCGAGCAGTACTTC. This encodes CASSQDLSSPEQYF.

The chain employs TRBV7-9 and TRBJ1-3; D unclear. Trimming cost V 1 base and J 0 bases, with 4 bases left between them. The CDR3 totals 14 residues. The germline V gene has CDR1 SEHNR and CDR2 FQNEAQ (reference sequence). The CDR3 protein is CASSLGRSGNTIYF. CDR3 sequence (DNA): TGTGCCAGCAGCTTAGGTCGCTCTGGAAACACCATATATTTT.

The CDR3 DNA follows: TGCAGTGCTAGTTCGGTAGCACGGTCGAGCACAGATACGCAGTATTTT. It encodes CSASSVARSSTDTQYF. The rearrangement uses TRBV20-1 and TRBJ2-3; no firm D call. The V and J ends lost 3 bases and 0 bases respectively, with 16 bases between them. Germline lookup yields CDR1 DFQATT and CDR2 SNEGSKA (reference sequence). This CDR3 region has 16 residues.

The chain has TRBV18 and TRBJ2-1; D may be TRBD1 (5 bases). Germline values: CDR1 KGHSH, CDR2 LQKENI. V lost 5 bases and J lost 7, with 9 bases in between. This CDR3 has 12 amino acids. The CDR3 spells CASSENRNEQFF. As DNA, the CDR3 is TGTGCCAGCTCAGAAAACAGGAATGAGCAGTTCTTC. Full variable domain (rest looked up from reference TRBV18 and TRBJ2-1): NAGVMQNPRHLVRRRGQEARLRCSPMKGHSHVYWYRQLPEEGLKFMVYLQKENIIDESGMPKERFSAEFPKEGPSILRIQQVVRGDSAAYFCASSENRNEQFFGPGTRLTVL.

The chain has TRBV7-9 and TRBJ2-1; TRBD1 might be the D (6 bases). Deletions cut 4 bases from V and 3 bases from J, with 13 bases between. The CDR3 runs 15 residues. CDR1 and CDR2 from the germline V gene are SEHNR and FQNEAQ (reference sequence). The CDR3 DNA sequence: TGTGCCAGCAGCTCCTCCCAGGGGATCTACAATGAGCAGTTCTTC. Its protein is CASSSSQGIYNEQFF.

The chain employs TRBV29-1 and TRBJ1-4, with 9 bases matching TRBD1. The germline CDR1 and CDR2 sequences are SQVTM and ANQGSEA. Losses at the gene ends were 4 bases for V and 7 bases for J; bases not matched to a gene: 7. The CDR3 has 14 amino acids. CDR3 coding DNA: TGCAGCGTTGCAAGGACAGGGGTTGGTGAAAAACTGTTTTTT. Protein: CSVARTGVGEKLFF.

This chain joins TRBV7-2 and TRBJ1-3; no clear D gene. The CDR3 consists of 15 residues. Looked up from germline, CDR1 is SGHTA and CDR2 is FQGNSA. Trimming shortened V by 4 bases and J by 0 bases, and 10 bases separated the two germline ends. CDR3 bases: TGTGCCAGCAGCTCTGAGGCCCGCTCTGGAAACACCATATATTTT. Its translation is CASSSEARSGNTIYF.

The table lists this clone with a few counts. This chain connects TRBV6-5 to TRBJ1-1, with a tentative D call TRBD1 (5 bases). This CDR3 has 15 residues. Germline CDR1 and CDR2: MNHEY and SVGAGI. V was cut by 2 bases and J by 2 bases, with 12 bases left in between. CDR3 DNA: TGTGCCAGCAGTTACGGGGCTAGTCCAAACACTGAAGCTTTCTTT. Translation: CASSYGASPNTEAFF.

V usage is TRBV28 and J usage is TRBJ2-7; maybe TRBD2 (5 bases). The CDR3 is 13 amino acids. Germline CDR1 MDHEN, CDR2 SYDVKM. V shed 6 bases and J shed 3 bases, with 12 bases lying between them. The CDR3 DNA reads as TGTGCCAGCAGGTCGCCGGGGAACTACGAGCAGTACTTC. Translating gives CASRSPGNYEQYF.

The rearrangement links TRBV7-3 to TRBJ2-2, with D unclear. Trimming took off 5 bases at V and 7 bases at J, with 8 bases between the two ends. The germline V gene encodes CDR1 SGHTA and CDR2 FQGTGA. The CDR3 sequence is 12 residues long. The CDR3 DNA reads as TGTGCCAGCAGCCGCGGCAACGGGGAGCTGTTTTTT. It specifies CASSRGNGELFF.

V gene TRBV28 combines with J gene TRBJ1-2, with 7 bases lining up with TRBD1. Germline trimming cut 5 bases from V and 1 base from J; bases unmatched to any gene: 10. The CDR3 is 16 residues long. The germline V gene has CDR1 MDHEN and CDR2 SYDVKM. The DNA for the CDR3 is TGTGCCAGCAGTCTCTACGGACAGGCCATTAACTATGGCTACACCTTC. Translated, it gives CASSLYGQAINYGYTF.

The DNA of the CDR3 is TGTGCCAGCAGTTCCTCCCGTGAGCAGTTCTTC. This sequence encodes CASSSSREQFF. The chain is built from TRBV28 and TRBJ2-1; D not certain. The CDR3 extends over 11 amino acids. Germline V CDR1 and CDR2: MDHEN, SYDVKM. The germline V and J ends were trimmed by 4 bases and 9 bases, with 7 bases remaining between them.

The CDR3 nucleotides are TGTGCCAGCAGTAGAGAAGAGACCCAGTACTTC. Protein sequence: CASSREETQYF. The rearrangement links TRBV6-5 to TRBJ2-5; D unresolved. There are 11 residues in the CDR3. CDR1 and CDR2 (germline): MNHEY, SVGAGI. V gave up 5 bases and J gave up 3 bases, with 4 bases separating them.

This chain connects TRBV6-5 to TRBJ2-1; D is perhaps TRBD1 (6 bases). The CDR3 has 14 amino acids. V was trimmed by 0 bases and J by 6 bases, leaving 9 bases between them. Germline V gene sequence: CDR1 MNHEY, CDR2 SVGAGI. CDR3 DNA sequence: TGTGCCAGCAGTTACTCGAGGGGGTTCAATGAGCAGTTCTTC. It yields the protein CASSYSRGFNEQFF.

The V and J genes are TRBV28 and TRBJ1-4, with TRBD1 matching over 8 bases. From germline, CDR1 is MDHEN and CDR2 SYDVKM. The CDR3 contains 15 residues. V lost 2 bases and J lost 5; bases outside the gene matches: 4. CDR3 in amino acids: CASSLRTGINEKLFF. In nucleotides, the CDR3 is TGTGCCAGCAGTTTAAGGACAGGGATCAATGAAAAACTGTTTTTT.

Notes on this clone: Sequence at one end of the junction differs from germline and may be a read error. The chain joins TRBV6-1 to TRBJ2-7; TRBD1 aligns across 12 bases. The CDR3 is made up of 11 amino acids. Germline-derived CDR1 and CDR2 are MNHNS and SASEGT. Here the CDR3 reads CASSERGQGAF. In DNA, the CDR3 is TGTGCCAGCAGTGAAAGGGGACAGGGGGCGTTC.

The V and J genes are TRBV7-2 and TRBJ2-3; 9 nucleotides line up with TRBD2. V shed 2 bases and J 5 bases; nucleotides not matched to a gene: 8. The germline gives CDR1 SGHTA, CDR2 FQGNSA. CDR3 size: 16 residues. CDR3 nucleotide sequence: TGTGCCAGCAGCTTAAGGGGCGGGGGGGCAAAAGATACGCAGTATTTT. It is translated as CASSLRGGGAKDTQYF.